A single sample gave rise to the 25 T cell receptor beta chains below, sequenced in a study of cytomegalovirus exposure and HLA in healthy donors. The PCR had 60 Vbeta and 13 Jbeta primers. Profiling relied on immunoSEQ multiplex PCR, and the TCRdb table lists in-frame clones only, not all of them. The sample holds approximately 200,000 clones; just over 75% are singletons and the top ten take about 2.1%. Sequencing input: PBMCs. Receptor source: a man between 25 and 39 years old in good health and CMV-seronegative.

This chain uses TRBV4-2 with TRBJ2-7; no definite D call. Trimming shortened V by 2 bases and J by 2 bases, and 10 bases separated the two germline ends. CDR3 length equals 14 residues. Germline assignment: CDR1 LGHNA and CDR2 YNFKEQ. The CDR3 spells CASSQPGSTYEQYF. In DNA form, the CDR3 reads TGTGCCAGCAGCCAACCAGGCTCGACCTACGAGCAGTACTTC.

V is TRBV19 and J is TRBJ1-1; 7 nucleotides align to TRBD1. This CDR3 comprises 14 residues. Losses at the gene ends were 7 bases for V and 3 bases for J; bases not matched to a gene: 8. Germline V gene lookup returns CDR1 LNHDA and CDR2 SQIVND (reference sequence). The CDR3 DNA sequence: TGTGCCAGTACCCGAGACAGGGACCACACTGAAGCTTTCTTT. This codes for CASTRDRDHTEAFF.

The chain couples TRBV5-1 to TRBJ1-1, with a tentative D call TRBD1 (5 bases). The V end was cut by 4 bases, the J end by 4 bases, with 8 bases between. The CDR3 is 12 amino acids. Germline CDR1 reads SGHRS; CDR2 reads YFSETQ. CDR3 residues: CASSQGFTEAFF. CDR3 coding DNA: TGCGCCAGCAGCCAGGGATTCACTGAAGCTTTCTTT.

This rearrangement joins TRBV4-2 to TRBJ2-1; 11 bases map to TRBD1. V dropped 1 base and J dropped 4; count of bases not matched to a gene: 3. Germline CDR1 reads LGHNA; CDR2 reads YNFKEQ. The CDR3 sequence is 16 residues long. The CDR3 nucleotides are TGTGCCAGCAGCCAAGTTGGACAGGGGGCTTACAATGAGCAGTTCTTC. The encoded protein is CASSQVGQGAYNEQFF.

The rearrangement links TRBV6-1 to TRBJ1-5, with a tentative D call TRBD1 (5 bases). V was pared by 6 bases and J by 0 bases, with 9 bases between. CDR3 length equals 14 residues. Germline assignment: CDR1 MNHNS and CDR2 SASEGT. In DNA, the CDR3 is TGTGCCAGCAGCGTAGACAGTAGCAATCAGCCCCAGCATTTT. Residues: CASSVDSSNQPQHF.

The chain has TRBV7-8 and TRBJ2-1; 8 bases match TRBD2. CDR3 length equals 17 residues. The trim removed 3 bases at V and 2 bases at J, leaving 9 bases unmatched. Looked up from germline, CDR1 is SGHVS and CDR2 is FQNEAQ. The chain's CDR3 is CASSFLVVAGPYNEQFF. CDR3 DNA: TGTGCCAGCAGCTTCCTTGTCGTAGCGGGACCCTACAATGAGCAGTTCTTC.

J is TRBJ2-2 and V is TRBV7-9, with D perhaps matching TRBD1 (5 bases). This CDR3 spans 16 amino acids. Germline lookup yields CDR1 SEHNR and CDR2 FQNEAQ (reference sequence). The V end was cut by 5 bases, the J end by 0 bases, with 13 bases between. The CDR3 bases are TGTGCCAGCAGCCGTTGGACACTATCGAACACCGGGGAGCTGTTTTTT. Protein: CASSRWTLSNTGELFF.

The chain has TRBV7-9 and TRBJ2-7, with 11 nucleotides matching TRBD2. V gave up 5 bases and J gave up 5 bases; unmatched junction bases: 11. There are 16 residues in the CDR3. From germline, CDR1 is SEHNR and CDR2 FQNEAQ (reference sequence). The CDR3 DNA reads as TGTGCCAGCAGCCAACTACTAGCGGGAGATAGGAACGAGCAGTACTTC. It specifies CASSQLLAGDRNEQYF.

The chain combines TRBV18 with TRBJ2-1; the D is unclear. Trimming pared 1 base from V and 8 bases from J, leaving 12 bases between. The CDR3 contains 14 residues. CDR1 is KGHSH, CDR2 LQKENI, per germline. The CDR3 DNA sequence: TGTGCCAGCTCACCACTTGCGTCAAGCTATGAGCAGTTCTTC. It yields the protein CASSPLASSYEQFF.

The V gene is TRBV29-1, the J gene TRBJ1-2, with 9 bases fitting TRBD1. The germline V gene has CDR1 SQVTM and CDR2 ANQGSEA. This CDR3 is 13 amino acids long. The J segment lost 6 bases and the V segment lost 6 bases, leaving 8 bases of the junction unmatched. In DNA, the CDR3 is TGCAGCGTCTATTCAGGACAGGGGAATGGCTACACCTTC. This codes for CSVYSGQGNGYTF.

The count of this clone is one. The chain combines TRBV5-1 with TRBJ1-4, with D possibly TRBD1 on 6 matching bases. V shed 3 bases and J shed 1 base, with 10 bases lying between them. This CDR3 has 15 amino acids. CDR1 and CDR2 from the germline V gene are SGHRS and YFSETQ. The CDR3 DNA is TGCGCCAGCAGCTCCGACAGGTTAACTAATGAAAAACTGTTTTTT. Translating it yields CASSSDRLTNEKLFF.

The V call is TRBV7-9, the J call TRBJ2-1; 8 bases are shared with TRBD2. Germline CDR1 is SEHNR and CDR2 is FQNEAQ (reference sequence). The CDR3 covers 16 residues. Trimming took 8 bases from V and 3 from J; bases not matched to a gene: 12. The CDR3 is CASGSMMTSVYNEQFF. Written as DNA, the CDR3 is TGTGCCAGCGGCTCGATGATGACTAGCGTCTACAATGAGCAGTTCTTC.

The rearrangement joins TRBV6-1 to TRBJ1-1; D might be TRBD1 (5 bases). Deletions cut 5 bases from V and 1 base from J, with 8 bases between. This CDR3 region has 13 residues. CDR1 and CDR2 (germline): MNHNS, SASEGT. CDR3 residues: CASSWRGNTEAFF. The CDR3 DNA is TGTGCCAGCAGTTGGAGGGGGAACACTGAAGCTTTCTTT.

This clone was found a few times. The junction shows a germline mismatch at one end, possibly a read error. The CDR3 is CASSPSAPSHEQYF. The CDR3 nucleotides are TGCGCCAGCAGCCCTAGCGCACCCTCCCACGAGCAGTACTTC. The chain recombines TRBV5-1 with TRBJ2-7; the D gene is possibly TRBD2 (6 bases). CDR1 SGHRS and CDR2 YFSETQ come from the germline V gene. This CDR3 is built from 14 residues.

CDR3 DNA sequence: TGTGCCATCGCCGGGACAGAGAACACTGAAGCTTTCTTT. This encodes CAIAGTENTEAFF. The chain links TRBV10-3 to TRBJ1-1; 7 nucleotides line up with TRBD1. CDR1 is ENHRY and CDR2 is SYGVKD in the germline V gene. The CDR3 runs 13 residues. The junction had 4 bases not matched to a gene; V was cut back by 8 bases and J by 1 base.

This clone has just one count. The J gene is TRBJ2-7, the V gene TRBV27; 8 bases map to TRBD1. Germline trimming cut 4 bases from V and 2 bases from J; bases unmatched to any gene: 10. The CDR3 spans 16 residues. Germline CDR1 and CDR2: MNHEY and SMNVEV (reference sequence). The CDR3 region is CASSSPRTGLAYEQYF. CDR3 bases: TGTGCCAGCAGTTCGCCAAGGACAGGGTTAGCCTACGAGCAGTACTTC.

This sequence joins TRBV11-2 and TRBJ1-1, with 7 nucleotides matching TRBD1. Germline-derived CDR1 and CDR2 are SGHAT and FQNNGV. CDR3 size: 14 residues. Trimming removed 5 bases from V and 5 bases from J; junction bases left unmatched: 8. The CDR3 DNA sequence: TGTGCCAGCAGCCATGGACAGGTACGAACTGAAGCTTTCTTT. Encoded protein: CASSHGQVRTEAFF.

The CDR3 sequence: CASSLWDRDQPQHF. The CDR3, as DNA: TGTGCCAGCAGCTTGTGGGACAGGGATCAGCCCCAGCATTTT. V and J are TRBV5-6 and TRBJ1-5, with 9 bases aligning to TRBD1. The CDR3 is made up of 14 amino acids. Germline V CDR1 and CDR2: SGHDT, YYEEEE. The V and J ends lost 1 base and 5 bases, in that order; junction bases with no gene match: 1.

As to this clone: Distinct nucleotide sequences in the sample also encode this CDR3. The chain's CDR3 is CASSVAEGASYEKLFF. CDR3 nucleotides: TGTGCCAGCAGCGTAGCTGAGGGGGCTTCTTATGAAAAACTGTTTTTT. The rearrangement uses TRBV9 and TRBJ1-4, with 7 bases aligning to TRBD1. CDR3 size: 16 residues. The V gene end was trimmed by 0 bases and the J gene end by 6 bases; junction bases not matched to a gene: 8. Germline V gene lookup returns CDR1 SGDLS and CDR2 YYNGEE. The whole variable domain, filled in from reference TRBV9 and TRBJ1-4, reads DSGVTQTPKHLITATGQRVTLRCSPRSGDLSVYWYQQSLDQGLQFLIQYYNGEERAKGNILERFSAQQFPDLHSELNLSSLELGDSALYFCASSVAEGASYEKLFFGSGTQLSVL.

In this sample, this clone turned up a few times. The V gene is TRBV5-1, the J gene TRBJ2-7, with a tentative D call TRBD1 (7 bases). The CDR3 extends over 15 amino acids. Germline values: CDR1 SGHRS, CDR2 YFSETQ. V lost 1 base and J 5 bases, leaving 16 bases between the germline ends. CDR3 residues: CASSLYGGGLDEQYF. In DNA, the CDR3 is TGCGCCAGCAGCTTGTACGGAGGGGGCTTGGACGAGCAGTACTTC. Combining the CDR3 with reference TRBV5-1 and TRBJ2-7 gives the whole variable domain KAGVTQTPRYLIKTRGQQVTLSCSPISGHRSVSWYQQTPGQGLQFLFEYFSETQRNKGNFPGRFSGRQFSNSRSEMNVSTLELGDSALYLCASSLYGGGLDEQYFGPGTRLTVT.

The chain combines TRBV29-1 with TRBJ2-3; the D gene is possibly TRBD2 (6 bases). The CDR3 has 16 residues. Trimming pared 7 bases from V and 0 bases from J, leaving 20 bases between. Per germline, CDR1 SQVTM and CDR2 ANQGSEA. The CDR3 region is CSATNWRASSTDTQYF. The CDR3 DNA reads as TGCAGCGCTACAAACTGGAGGGCGTCTAGCACAGATACGCAGTATTTT.

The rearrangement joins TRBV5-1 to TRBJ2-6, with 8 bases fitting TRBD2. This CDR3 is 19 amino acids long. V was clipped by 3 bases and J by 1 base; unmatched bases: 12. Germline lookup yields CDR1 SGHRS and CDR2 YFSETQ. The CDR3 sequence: CASSYQTGTRASGANVLTF. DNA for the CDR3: TGCGCCAGCAGCTACCAAACCGGGACTAGGGCGTCTGGGGCCAACGTCCTGACTTTC.

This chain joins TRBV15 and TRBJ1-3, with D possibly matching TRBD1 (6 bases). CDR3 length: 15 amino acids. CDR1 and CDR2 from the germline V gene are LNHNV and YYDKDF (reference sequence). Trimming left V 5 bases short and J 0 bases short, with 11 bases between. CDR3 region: CATSPGTSSGNTIYF. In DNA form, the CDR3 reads TGTGCCACCAGCCCGGGGACATCCTCTGGAAACACCATATATTTT.

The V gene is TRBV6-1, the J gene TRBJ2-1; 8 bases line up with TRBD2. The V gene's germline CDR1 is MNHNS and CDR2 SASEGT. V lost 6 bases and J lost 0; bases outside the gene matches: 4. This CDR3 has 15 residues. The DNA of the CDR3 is TGTGCCAGCAGGCCTAGCGGGTACTCCTACAATGAGCAGTTCTTC. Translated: CASRPSGYSYNEQFF.

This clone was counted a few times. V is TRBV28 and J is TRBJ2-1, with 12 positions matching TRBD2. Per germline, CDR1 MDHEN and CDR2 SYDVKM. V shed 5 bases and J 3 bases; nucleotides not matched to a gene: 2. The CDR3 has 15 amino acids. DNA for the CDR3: TGTGCCAGCAGTCGACTAGCGGGGGACTACAATGAGCAGTTCTTC. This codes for CASSRLAGDYNEQFF.